This T cell receptor (beta chain) is from a study of OX40 agonist ivuxolimab in advanced cancers. The wider study: Participants averaged approximately 65 years of age (range roughly 23 to 79) and were less than 85% male. Study observations and caveats: Clonal expansion by week 6 occurred in CD4+ and CD8+ blood T cells (at 0.1 to 3.0 mg/kg). Low levels of normalized T-cell clonal expansion also appeared in some nonresponders. Average numbers of expanded clones were greater in CD8+ T cells than in CD4+.

Data came from immunoSEQ multiplex PCR; TCRdb stores just in-frame clones and leaves some out. The top ten hold about 3% of the sample, which has about 64,000 clones, about 85% seen once. The germline CDR1 and CDR2 sequences are LGHNT and FRNRAP. The CDR3 runs 14 residues. Trimming removed 6 bases from V and 4 bases from J; junction bases left unmatched: 6. Concerning this clone itself: Its antigen is currently unknown.

This sequence joins TRBV12-5 and TRBJ2-3, with 8 positions matching TRBD1. This clonotype originated in an adult with an advanced solid tumor such as melanoma, head and neck, liver or kidney cancer. The sequences come from CD4+ or CD8+ T cells sorted from blood, collected in a trial of the OX40 agonist ivuxolimab. The CDR3 protein is CASGSGGGADTQYF. In DNA, the CDR3 is TGTGCTAGTGGATCAGGGGGCGGGGCAGATACGCAGTATTTT.